This TCR beta chain was captured in a study of Ad26.COV2.S vaccination and SARS-CoV-2 variants. A remark on this clone: Its antigen is unknown.

The data were produced by immunoSEQ multiplex PCR, yet TCRdb's version contains in-frame clones alone and is incomplete. The sample yields fewer than 500,000 clones, around nine tenths seen once. There are 15 residues in the CDR3. Germline V gene sequence: CDR1 SNHLY, CDR2 FYNNEI. The ends lost 2 bases at V and 4 bases at J; junction bases unmatched: 3. General observations from the study: In TCR breadth and depth analyses, total T cell responses may have been underestimated.

Noted treatment: roughly 20 received Ad26.COV2.S at low or high dose, single or two shots; about 5 received placebo; per-sample allocation not given. Each sample was drawn 63 days after the first injection (of vaccine or placebo). The sequences come from peripheral blood, collected in a trial of Ad26.COV2.S vaccine versus placebo. This clonotype was sampled from a person aged 18-60 years who received the Ad26.COV2.S COVID-19 vaccine or a placebo. The V and J genes are TRBV2 and TRBJ1-1, with 11 bases lining up with TRBD1. CDR3 DNA: TGTGCCAGCAGTGAAAGGGGACAGGGGGGCACTGAAGCTTTCTTT. This gives the protein CASSERGQGGTEAFF.